A selection of T cell receptor beta chains follows, all from one sample in a study of blood T cell repertoires in COVID-19. Generated by immunoSEQ multiplex PCR, the TCRdb table keeps only in-frame clones and is missing some. Seen here are around 64,000 clones, approximately 90% observed once, and the top ten hold roughly 2%. Sequenced: peripheral blood. The source of these receptors is a man aged 25 to 40 with acute or convalescent COVID-19. Each CDR3 is given with its conserved first and last residue. A D gene is named only where the DNA matches it firmly. A row's size may be missing; if present it is once, few, many or a size class.

>TRBJ1-4|-|TRBV7-9|TRBD1
TGTGCCAGCAGCTACGACAGGGGTAATGAAAAACTGTTTTTT
CASSYDRGNEKLFF
>TRBJ1-2|-|TRBV5-4|-
TGTGCCAGCAGCTTGGGTGGTTCAGGGGCCGGTGGCTACACCTTC
CASSLGGSGAGGYTF
>TRBJ1-2|once|TRBV3-1/TRBV3-2|-
TGTGCCAGCAGCCAAGACAGGGGAGATGGCTACACCTTC
CASSQDRGDGYTF
>TRBJ1-5|-|TRBV27|-
TGTGCCAGCAGTTTATTGTCGGCCGCGGGGGGAATCTATCAGCCCCAGCATTTT
CASSLLSAAGGIYQPQHF
>TRBJ1-1|-|TRBV13|TRBD1
TGTGCCAGCAGCTTAGGGGACAGGCCGAACACTGAAGCTTTCTTT
CASSLGDRPNTEAFF
>TRBJ1-2|-|TRBV19|TRBD1
TGTGCCAGTAGTGCGACAGGGGCAGACTATGGCTACACCTTC
CASSATGADYGYTF
>TRBJ1-4|-|TRBV4-2|-
TGTGCCAGCAGCCATCCCACCAGTCCCGGGGGTGGTGAAAAACTGTTTTTT
CASSHPTSPGGGEKLFF
>TRBJ1-2|-|TRBV24-1|-
TGTGCCACCAGTGAGATAACGGGGTCAGGCTACACCTTC
CATSEITGSGYTF
>TRBJ1-2|-|TRBV6-5|-
TGTGCCAGCAGTTACTCGAGTCGAAATAACTATGGCTACACCTTC
CASSYSSRNNYGYTF
>TRBJ2-7|once|TRBV19|TRBD1
TGTGCCAGTAGTATGGGGACAGGGACAAACCAGTACTTC
CASSMGTGTNQYF
>TRBJ2-5|-|TRBV12-3/TRBV12-4|-
TGTGCCAGCAGTTTAAGCGGTCCGGAGGCCCAGTACTTC
CASSLSGPEAQYF
>TRBJ1-2|-|TRBV12-3/TRBV12-4|-
TGTGCCAGCAGTAGAGGAGGGTATGGCTACACCTTC
CASSRGGYGYTF
>TRBJ1-2|few|TRBV5-4|TRBD1
TGTGCCAGCAGCTCATTGGACAGGGGCGGCTACACCTTC
CASSSLDRGGYTF
>TRBJ2-1|-|TRBV5-4|TRBD2
TGTGCCAGCAGTATCCCGGGACTAGCGGGGGACGAGCAGTTCTTC
CASSIPGLAGDEQFF
>TRBJ1-2|-|TRBV7-2|-
TGTGCCAGCAGCCCCCCTTTCGGACAGCCTGGCTACACCTTC
CASSPPFGQPGYTF
>TRBJ1-2|-|TRBV5-1|TRBD1
TGCGCCAGCAGCCCGACCCCACAGGGGAGTTACTATGGCTACACCTTC
CASSPTPQGSYYGYTF
>TRBJ1-2|-|TRBV7-9|-
TGTGCCAGCAGCTTAGTTCCGGCTAACTATGGCTACACCTTC
CASSLVPANYGYTF
>TRBJ2-5|-|TRBV5-8|-
TGTGCCAGCAGCTTGACAGTAATAAGGCGGGGAGAGACCCAGTACTTC
CASSLTVIRRGETQYF
>TRBJ2-2|-|TRBV6-6|-
TGTGCCAGCAGGGTGGGCCACAGAGACACCGGGGAGCTGTTTTTT
CASRVGHRDTGELFF
>TRBJ2-1|-|TRBV29-1|TRBD1
TGCAGCGCAACCTCGGGACAGGGTTACAATGAGCAGTTCTTC
CSATSGQGYNEQFF
>TRBJ2-5|-|TRBV6-1|TRBD2
TGTGCCAGCAGTGAGCTAGCGGGAGGCCAAGAGACCCAGTACTTC
CASSELAGGQETQYF
>TRBJ1-5|few|TRBV5-6|TRBD1
TGTGCCAGCAGCTGGGGGACAGGGGGCGTCGATCAGCCCCAGCATTTT
CASSWGTGGVDQPQHF
>TRBJ2-1|-|TRBV7-2|-
TGTGCCAGCAGCATAAATGAGCAGTTCTTC
CASSINEQFF
>TRBJ1-3|-|TRBV19|-
TGTGCCAGTAGGTCATCCTCTGGAAACACCATATATTTT
CASRSSSGNTIYF
>TRBJ1-2|-|TRBV30|TRBD1
TGTGCCTGGACGGACAGGGTGCTCTATGGCTACACCTTC
CAWTDRVLYGYTF
>TRBJ2-2|-|TRBV11-2|-
TGTGCCAGCAGCACGGACAGCACCGGGGAGCTGTTTTTT
CASSTDSTGELFF
>TRBJ2-7|once|TRBV3-1/TRBV3-2|-
TGTGCCAGCAGCCAGGAGGGGAAGGGCCTGGCCTACGAGCAGTACTTC
CASSQEGKGLAYEQYF
>TRBJ1-5|-|TRBV27|-
TGTGCCAGCAGTTATGAGGGAGGACAGCCCCAGCATTTT
CASSYEGGQPQHF
>TRBJ1-1|few|TRBV18|-
TGTGCCAGCTCACCAGTGAGGGACACTGAAGCTTTCTTT
CASSPVRDTEAFF
>TRBJ1-2|-|TRBV5-1|TRBD1
TGCGCCAGCAGCTGGGACAGGGATGGCTACACCTTC
CASSWDRDGYTF
>TRBJ2-5|-|TRBV5-1|TRBD1
TGCGCCAGCAGCAGCAGGGGGCAAGGCGTCTCAGAGACCCAGTACTTC
CASSSRGQGVSETQYF
>TRBJ2-7|many|TRBV6-2/TRBV6-3|TRBD2
TGTGCCAGCAGTTACGAAGCGGGACCCTACGGGCAGTACTTC
CASSYEAGPYGQYF
>TRBJ1-4|-|TRBV9|-
TGTGCCAGCAGCGTATATCCCGGGAGCGGTGAAAAACTGTTTTTT
CASSVYPGSGEKLFF
>TRBJ1-2|-|TRBV7-2|-
TGTGCCAGCAGCCCTCAGGGGACGGGCGTTTATGGCTACACCTTC
CASSPQGTGVYGYTF
>TRBJ1-5|-|TRBV10-1|-
TGCGCCAGCAGTGAGATCCCCATACAGGGCTACAATCAGCCCCAGCATTTT
CASSEIPIQGYNQPQHF
>TRBJ2-7|-|TRBV7-9|TRBD1
TGTGCCAGCAGCCCGAAACAGGGGAAGCAGTACTTC
CASSPKQGKQYF
>TRBJ1-4|-|TRBV9|TRBD1
TGTGCCAGCAGTGAACAGGGGGTAGGGGGTAATGAAAAACTGTTTTTT
CASSEQGVGGNEKLFF
>TRBJ2-1|-|TRBV29-1|-
TGCAGCGTTGAATCTGGCGGGTGGGGATCCTACAATGAGCAGTTCTTC
CSVESGGWGSYNEQFF
>TRBJ1-2|-|TRBV13|TRBD1
TGTGCCAGCAGCCGCCGGACAGGGATGAACTATGGCTACACCTTC
CASSRRTGMNYGYTF
>TRBJ1-3|-|TRBV3-1/TRBV3-2|TRBD1
TGTGCCAGCAGCCCGGACAGGGTGGAGGGAAACACCATATATTTT
CASSPDRVEGNTIYF
>TRBJ2-1|-|TRBV15|-
TGTGCCACCAGCAGAGCCCGAGCGTCCTACAATGAGCAGTTCTTC
CATSRARASYNEQFF
>TRBJ1-2|once|TRBV9|-
TGTGCCAGCAGGGGGGAGGGTTATGGCTACACCTTC
CASRGEGYGYTF
>TRBJ1-5|-|TRBV19|TRBD1
TGTGCCAGTAGAAAAGGACAGGGGTTGAATCAGCCCCAGCATTTT
CASRKGQGLNQPQHF
>TRBJ1-4|-|TRBV13|-
TGTGCCAGCAGCTTAAGGTCCAGGGGTGGTGAAAAACTGTTTTTT
CASSLRSRGGEKLFF
>TRBJ2-1|-|TRBV10-3|TRBD2
TGTGCCATCAAAAGTGGAGCGGGAGTCGAAACTTACAATGAGCAGTTCTTC
CAIKSGAGVETYNEQFF
>TRBJ1-6|-|TRBV2|TRBD1
TGTGCCTCTACGACAGGGGGGATGGCAAGTGGGAATTCACCCCTCCACTTT
CASTTGGMASGNSPLHF
>TRBJ1-3|-|TRBV5-1|TRBD1
TGCGCCAGCAGCTTGGGGGACAGGGTAGGAGGAAACACCATATATTTT
CASSLGDRVGGNTIYF